This T cell receptor beta chain was found in a study of shared clonotypes between healthy human individuals. Study-level results: It was observed that roughly 5.4% of naive CD4 clonotypes were shared across several donors.

A remark on this clone: Its antigen remains unidentified.

Terminally differentiated effector memory CD45RA+ cells were excluded from the naive CD8 cells, which were CD45RO-negative and positively selected for CCR7. Donation came from healthy HIV-negative adults that had no recent acute infections or vaccinations. CDR1 is SGHAT, CDR2 FQNNGV, per germline. V was shortened by 1 base and J by 2 bases, with 11 bases between the two germline ends. The CDR3 totals 15 residues. In the authors' methods: ImmunoSEQ output held junction-only sequences without quality scores, so filtering differed. Produced via immunoSEQ multiplex PCR; TCRdb's table is partial and in-frame only. The DNA was the basis for D and trimming; V, J and clone size are from that table. This sample has some 800,000 clones; 80% to 95% occur once, and the top ten carry 20% to 30%.

The V call is TRBV11-2, the J call TRBJ2-5; D unresolved. The specimen was naive CD8+ T cells sorted from blood. The clonotype was recovered from a man aged 30-40 years in good health. The CDR3 protein is CASSLAPSRQETQYF. The CDR3, as DNA: TGTGCCAGCAGCTTAGCCCCCAGCAGGCAAGAGACCCAGTACTTC. Looking up the rest from reference TRBV11-2 and TRBJ2-5 gives the full variable domain: EAGVAQSPRYKIIEKRQSVAFWCNPISGHATLYWYQQILGQGPKLLIQFQNNGVVDDSQLPKDRFSAERLKGVDSTLKIQPAKLEDSAVYLCASSLAPSRQETQYFGPGTRLLVL.